This passage covers 19 T cell receptor beta chains from one sample sequenced in a study of T cell responses to AZD1222 COVID-19 vaccine. Method: immunoSEQ multiplex PCR; TCRdb's copy keeps in-frame clones and lacks some. The table lists about 73,000 clones, roughly 87% of them singletons. Sample: peripheral blood, taken 28 days after the second AZD1222 dose. The receptor source for this set is an adult who received the AZD1222 COVID-19 vaccine.

This chain uses TRBV3-1 (or the pseudogene TRBV3-2) with TRBJ2-2; possibly TRBD1 for D (7 bases). The V and J ends lost 4 bases and 5 bases respectively, with 14 bases between them. CDR3 size: 15 residues. Germline-derived CDR1 and CDR2 are LGHDT and YNNKEL (reference sequence). This CDR3 is CASSPRGARTGELFF. The CDR3 DNA follows: TGTGCCAGCAGCCCCAGGGGGGCTAGGACCGGGGAGCTGTTTTTT.

The chain uses TRBV7-9 and TRBJ2-5; a weak D match, TRBD2 (6 bases). The CDR3 consists of 13 residues. CDR1 and CDR2 (germline): SEHNR, FQNEAQ (reference sequence). V was cut by 6 bases and J by 5 bases, with 13 bases left in between. CDR3 DNA: TGTGCCAGCAGTCCGGGGGTACGGGAGACCCAGTACTTC. This sequence encodes CASSPGVRETQYF.

The rearrangement joins TRBV9 to TRBJ2-1, with 11 bases fitting TRBD2. The germline gives CDR1 SGDLS, CDR2 YYNGEE. V gave up 0 bases and J gave up 8 bases; unmatched junction bases: 7. This CDR3 region has 16 residues. This CDR3 reads CASSVARGTSGDEQFF. CDR3 nucleotide sequence: TGTGCCAGCAGCGTAGCCCGGGGGACTAGCGGCGATGAGCAGTTCTTC.

The rearrangement joins TRBV19 to TRBJ1-3; D unresolved. There are 14 residues in the CDR3. CDR1 and CDR2 (germline): LNHDA, SQIVND (reference sequence). V was pared by 5 bases and J by 4 bases, with 12 bases between. The CDR3 protein is CASSLLLHGNTIYF. The CDR3, as DNA: TGTGCCAGTAGTCTGCTACTACACGGAAACACCATATATTTT.

The chain couples TRBV11-3 to TRBJ2-1; 7 bases align to TRBD1. Germline CDR1 and CDR2: SGHNT and YENEEA. This CDR3 has 15 residues. The V gene end was trimmed by 5 bases and the J gene end by 1 base; junction bases not matched to a gene: 5. The CDR3 is CASSERGPSYNEQFF. Written as DNA, the CDR3 is TGTGCCAGCAGCGAAAGGGGGCCGTCCTACAATGAGCAGTTCTTC.

This chain connects TRBV12-3 or TRBV12-4 to TRBJ2-1; D may be TRBD1 or TRBD2 (6 bases each). The CDR3 is 13 residues long. V was pared by 1 base and J by 9 bases, with 10 bases between. This chain's CDR3 is CASSLGGASEQFF. The CDR3 DNA sequence: TGTGCCAGCAGTTTAGGGGGGGCTAGTGAGCAGTTCTTC.

V gene TRBV6-2 or TRBV6-3 combines with J gene TRBJ2-5; 9 nucleotides agree with TRBD1. The CDR3 consists of 16 residues. Germline assignment: CDR1 MNHEY and CDR2 SVGEGT. Trimming removed 2 bases from V and 1 base from J; junction bases left unmatched: 5. The CDR3 spells CASSYNGQGSQETQYF. In DNA form, the CDR3 reads TGTGCCAGCAGTTACAATGGACAGGGGAGCCAAGAGACCCAGTACTTC.

CDR3 in DNA: TGTGCCAGCTCTAGCGGGGGGGCGTGGAATGAGCAGTTCTTC. It specifies CASSSGGAWNEQFF. The chain carries TRBV27 and TRBJ2-1; 12 bases agree with TRBD2. CDR1 is MNHEY, CDR2 SMNVEV, per germline (reference sequence). The CDR3 is 14 amino acids. After removal of 8 bases from V and 7 bases from J, the junction contained 6 bases not matched to a gene.

This chain joins TRBV7-5 and TRBJ1-2; the table names TRBD1, a call not compared with the DNA. TRBV7-5 constitutes a pseudogene. The CDR3 consists of 13 residues. The CDR3 DNA follows: TGTGTCAGAAGCTTTGACAGGGGGCTGGGCTACACCTTC. It yields the protein CVRSFDRGLGYTF.

The gene calls are TRBV7-3 and TRBJ1-1, with 10 bases lining up with TRBD1. The junction had 4 bases not matched to a gene; V was cut back by 5 bases and J by 4 bases. The germline V gene has CDR1 SGHTA and CDR2 FQGTGA. This CDR3 region has 14 residues. CDR3 sequence (DNA): TGTGCCAGCAGCCGCCGGGACAGGGGCACTGAAGCTTTCTTT. Translated, it gives CASSRRDRGTEAFF.

The chain joins TRBV4-2 to TRBJ2-7; TRBD1 matches at 8 bases. The germline gives CDR1 LGHNA, CDR2 YNFKEQ. J gave up 2 bases and V 1 base, and 1 base lay outside the gene matches. CDR3 size: 14 residues. CDR3: CASSQGQGTYEQYF. CDR3 coding DNA: TGTGCCAGCAGCCAAGGACAGGGGACCTACGAGCAGTACTTC.

This sequence joins TRBV28 and TRBJ1-4; D uncertain. This CDR3 comprises 14 residues. The germline V and J ends were trimmed by 6 bases and 2 bases, with 10 bases remaining between them. Germline CDR1 is MDHEN and CDR2 is SYDVKM. The CDR3 region is CASRTMGTNEKLFF. The DNA of the CDR3 is TGTGCCAGCAGAACTATGGGCACTAATGAAAAACTGTTTTTT.

This CDR3 reads CASSATGPSGNTIYF. The DNA of the CDR3 is TGCGCCAGCAGCGCTACAGGTCCCTCTGGAAACACCATATATTTT. The V gene is TRBV5-1, the J gene TRBJ1-3, with a tentative D call TRBD1 (5 bases). The CDR3 sequence is 15 residues long. V lost 4 bases and J lost 0, with 11 bases in between. The germline V gene has CDR1 SGHRS and CDR2 YFSETQ.

The chain joins TRBV5-7 to TRBJ1-5; D is undetermined. TRBV5-7 is recorded as an ORF, its role being uncertain. Trimming pared 4 bases from V and 1 base from J, leaving 9 bases between. The CDR3 is made up of 14 amino acids. As DNA, the CDR3 is TGTGCCAGCAGCGCGAGCCCGAGCAATCAGCCCCAGCATTTT. The encoded protein is CASSASPSNQPQHF.

The chain couples TRBV9 to TRBJ2-2, with unresolved D. The germline V gene has CDR1 SGDLS and CDR2 YYNGEE. The CDR3 extends over 14 amino acids. V lost 0 bases to trimming and J lost 0 bases, with 3 bases between them. CDR3 sequence reads: CASSVEANTGELFF. In nucleotides, the CDR3 is TGTGCCAGCAGCGTAGAAGCGAACACCGGGGAGCTGTTTTTT.

This rearrangement joins TRBV20-1 to TRBJ1-2; D is uncertain. Germline V gene data show CDR1 as DFQATT and CDR2 as SNEGSKA (reference sequence). Trimming left V 5 bases short and J 9 bases short, with 10 bases between. This CDR3 comprises 10 residues. CDR3 residues: CSAGVGSYTF. As DNA, the CDR3 is TGCAGTGCTGGAGTGGGGAGCTACACCTTC.

This clone occurred a few times. CDR3 bases: TGCGCCAGCAGCCCCGTAGGTCCTGTCCAATGGTCTGAAGCTTTCTTT. Protein sequence: CASSPVGPVQWSEAFF. The gene calls are TRBV5-1 and TRBJ1-1; the D is unclear. V was shortened by 4 bases and J by 6 bases, with 22 bases between the two germline ends. CDR3 length: 16 amino acids. CDR1 and CDR2 from the germline V gene are SGHRS and YFSETQ.

The V gene is TRBV6-5, the J gene TRBJ2-3; maybe TRBD1 (5 bases). Germline lookup yields CDR1 MNHEY and CDR2 SVGAGI. The CDR3 sequence is 13 residues long. V lost 11 bases, J lost 5 bases, and 17 bases lay in between. CDR3 residues: CAVAGWAGDTQYF. The CDR3 DNA reads TGTGCCGTCGCAGGGTGGGCCGGAGATACGCAGTATTTT.

The chain's CDR3 is CASTFPPGQRPLETQYF. The CDR3 DNA is TGTGCCAGCACCTTCCCACCGGGACAGAGGCCTTTGGAGACCCAGTACTTC. The J gene is TRBJ2-5, the V gene TRBV5-8; 7 bases are shared with TRBD1. CDR3 length equals 17 residues. Germline V CDR1 and CDR2: SGHTS, YDEGEE. V shed 6 bases, J shed 5 bases, and the junction held 19 bases outside the gene matches.